The rows below give T cell receptor beta chains drawn from one sample of a study of CD8+CD57+ T cells in acquired aplastic anemia. TCRdb reprocessed the reads with MiXCR, giving one entry per CDR3 protein. The table has about 190,000 distinct CDR3 sequences, about half seen once. The specimen was sorted CD4+, CD8+, or CD8+CD57+ T cells (not recorded which) from PBMCs. These receptor sequences come from a human donor in good health, serving as a control. CDR3s leave out the opening cysteine and the closing phenylalanine or tryptophan. Where a row states a size, it is once, few, many or the class of an expanded clone; other rows omit it.

CDR3,V,size
ASSLARGYNSPLH,TRBV7-2,many
ASSETSGTEQY,TRBV9,.
ASSPPGTSGYNEQF,TRBV7-3,.
ASSSGTGGNYGYT,TRBV7-8,.
SVVGEPNRRD,TRBV29-1,few
ASGLAGGRVDTQY,TRBV13,many
ASSVGGATDTQY,TRBV6-4,once
ASSHKWEGLETQY,TRBV7-2,few
ATSERDSQSSYNSPLH,TRBV24-1,.
ASRRAGGANNSPLH,TRBV5-1,.
ASSLEGHPDTGELF,TRBV5-1,.
ASSDQVYSNQPQH,TRBV19,many
ASSLIATGTTLREQY,TRBV7-8,many
ASSFEGTGQDSNQPQH,TRBV28,.
ASSLTVHTEAF,TRBV2,.
ASSQVRQGAYEQY,TRBV16,.